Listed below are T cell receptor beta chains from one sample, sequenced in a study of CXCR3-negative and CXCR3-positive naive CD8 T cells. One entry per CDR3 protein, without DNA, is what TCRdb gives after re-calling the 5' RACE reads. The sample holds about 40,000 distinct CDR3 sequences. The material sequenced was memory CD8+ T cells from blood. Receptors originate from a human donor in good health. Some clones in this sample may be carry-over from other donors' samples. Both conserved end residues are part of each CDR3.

CASRTPGLSYEQYF	14	TRBV28	TRBJ2-7
CASSQVRQAINSPLHF	16	TRBV4-3	TRBJ1-6
CASSSRDRFSNQPQHF	16	TRBV7-2	TRBJ1-5
CASKEAGGGELFF	13	TRBV4-3	TRBJ2-2
CASSLSRSEQFF	12	TRBV27	TRBJ2-1
CASTLIGNNEQFF	13	TRBV6-6	TRBJ2-1
CASSERGPADTQYF	14	TRBV6-5	TRBJ2-3
CSARSASGRKDTQYF	15	TRBV20-1	TRBJ2-3
CSVASNYGYTF	11	TRBV29-1	TRBJ1-2
CSVWGVRSYEQYF	13	TRBV29-1	TRBJ2-7
CASSPGTASGNTIYF	15	TRBV5-5	TRBJ1-3